This T cell receptor (beta chain) was identified in a study of blood T cell repertoires in COVID-19. A few counts support this clone. From germline, CDR1 is SEHNR and CDR2 FQNEAQ (reference sequence). The V segment lost 4 bases and the J segment 10 bases; nucleotides outside the gene matches: 10. CDR3 length: 16 residues. Measured with immunoSEQ multiplex PCR; TCRdb has only the in-frame clones, and not every one. The data contain 130,000 to 150,000 clones, about 76% of them singletons. The sample comprised peripheral blood. This receptor was taken from a human donor in a cohort sampled during active COVID-19. The gene calls are TRBV7-9 and TRBJ1-6, with 10 bases that match TRBD1. CDR3 nucleotides: TGTGCCAGCAGCTGGGCCACCGGGACAGGGGACTCACCCCTCCACTTT. This encodes CASSWATGTGDSPLHF. The full variable domain, its missing parts supplied by reference TRBV7-9 and TRBJ1-6, is DTGVSQNPRHKITKRGQNVTFRCDPISEHNRLYWYRQTLGQGPEFLTYFQNEAQLEKSRLLSDRFSAERPKGSFSTLEIQRTEQGDSAMYLCASSWATGTGDSPLHFGNGTRLTVT.